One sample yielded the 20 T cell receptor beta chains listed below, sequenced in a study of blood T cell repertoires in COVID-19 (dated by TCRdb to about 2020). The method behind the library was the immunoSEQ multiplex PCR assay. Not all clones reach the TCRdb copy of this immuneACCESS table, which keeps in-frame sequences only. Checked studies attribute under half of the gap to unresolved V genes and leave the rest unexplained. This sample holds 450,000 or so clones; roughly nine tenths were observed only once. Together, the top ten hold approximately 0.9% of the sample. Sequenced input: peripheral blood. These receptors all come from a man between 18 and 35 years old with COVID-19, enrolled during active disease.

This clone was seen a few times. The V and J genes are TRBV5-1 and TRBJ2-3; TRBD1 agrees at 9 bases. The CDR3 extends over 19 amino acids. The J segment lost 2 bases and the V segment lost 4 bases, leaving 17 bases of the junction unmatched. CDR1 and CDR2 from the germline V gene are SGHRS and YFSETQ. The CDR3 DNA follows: TGCGCCAGCAGCAGCTCCGGGACAGGGACAATTCGGTTCACAGATACGCAGTATTTT. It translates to CASSSSGTGTIRFTDTQYF.

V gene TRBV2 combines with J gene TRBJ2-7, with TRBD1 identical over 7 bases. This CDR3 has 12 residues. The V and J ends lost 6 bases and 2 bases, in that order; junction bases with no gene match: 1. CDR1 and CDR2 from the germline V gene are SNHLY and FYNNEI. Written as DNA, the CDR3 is TGTGCCAGCAGCGACAGGGCCTACGAGCAGTACTTC. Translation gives CASSDRAYEQYF. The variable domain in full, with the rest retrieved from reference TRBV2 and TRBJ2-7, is EPEVTQTPSHQVTQMGQEVILRCVPISNHLYFYWYRQILGQKVEFLVSFYNNEISEKSEIFDDQFSVERPDGSNFTLKIRSTKLEDSAMYFCASSDRAYEQYFGPGTRLTVT.

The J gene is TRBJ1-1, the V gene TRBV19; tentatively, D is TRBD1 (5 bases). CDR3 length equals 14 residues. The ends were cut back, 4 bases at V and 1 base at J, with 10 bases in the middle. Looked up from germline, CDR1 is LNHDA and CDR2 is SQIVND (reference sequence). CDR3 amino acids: CASSTRTPNTEAFF. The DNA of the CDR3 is TGTGCCAGTAGTACGCGGACACCGAACACTGAAGCTTTCTTT.

The CDR3 DNA sequence: TGTGCCAGCAGTGAACAGGACAGGGGGCGAGGGCCGTTTTTT. Amino acids: CASSEQDRGRGPFF. The genes are TRBV2 and TRBJ1-4; 11 bases are shared with TRBD1. CDR3 length: 14 amino acids. Trimming at V came to 2 bases and at J to 16 bases, leaving 9 bases not matched to a gene. Germline V gene sequence: CDR1 SNHLY, CDR2 FYNNEI. Based on the CDR3 plus reference TRBV2 and TRBJ1-4, the full variable domain is EPEVTQTPSHQVTQMGQEVILRCVPISNHLYFYWYRQILGQKVEFLVSFYNNEISEKSEIFDDQFSVERPDGSNFTLKIRSTKLEDSAMYFCASSEQDRGRGPFFGSGTQLSVL.

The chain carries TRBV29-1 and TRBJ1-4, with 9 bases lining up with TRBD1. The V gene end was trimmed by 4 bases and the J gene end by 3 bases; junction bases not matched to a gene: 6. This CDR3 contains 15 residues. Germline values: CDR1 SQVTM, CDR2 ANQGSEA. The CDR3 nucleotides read TGCAGCGTTGGACAGGGGGGTGCCGCTAATGAAAAACTGTTTTTT. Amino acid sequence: CSVGQGGAANEKLFF.

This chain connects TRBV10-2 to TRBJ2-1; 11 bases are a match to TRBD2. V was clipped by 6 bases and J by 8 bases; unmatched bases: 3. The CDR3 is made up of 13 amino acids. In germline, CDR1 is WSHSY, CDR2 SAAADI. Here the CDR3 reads CASRTSGIDEQFF. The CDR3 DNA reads TGCGCCAGCAGGACTAGCGGGATAGATGAGCAGTTCTTC.

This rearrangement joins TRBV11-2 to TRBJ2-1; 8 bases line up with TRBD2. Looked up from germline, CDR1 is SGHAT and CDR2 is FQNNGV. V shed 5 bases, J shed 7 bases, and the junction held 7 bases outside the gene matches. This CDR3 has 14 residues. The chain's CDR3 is CASSPQRESNEQFF. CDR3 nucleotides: TGTGCCAGCAGCCCTCAGCGGGAGTCTAATGAGCAGTTCTTC. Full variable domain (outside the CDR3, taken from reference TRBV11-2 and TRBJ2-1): EAGVAQSPRYKIIEKRQSVAFWCNPISGHATLYWYQQILGQGPKLLIQFQNNGVVDDSQLPKDRFSAERLKGVDSTLKIQPAKLEDSAVYLCASSPQRESNEQFFGPGTRLTVL.

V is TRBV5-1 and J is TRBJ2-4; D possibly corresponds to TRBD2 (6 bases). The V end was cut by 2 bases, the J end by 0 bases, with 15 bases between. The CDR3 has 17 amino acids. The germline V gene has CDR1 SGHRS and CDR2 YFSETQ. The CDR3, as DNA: TGCGCCAGCAGCTTTGACCTAGCGAGATCAGCCAAAAACATTCAGTACTTC. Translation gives CASSFDLARSAKNIQYF.

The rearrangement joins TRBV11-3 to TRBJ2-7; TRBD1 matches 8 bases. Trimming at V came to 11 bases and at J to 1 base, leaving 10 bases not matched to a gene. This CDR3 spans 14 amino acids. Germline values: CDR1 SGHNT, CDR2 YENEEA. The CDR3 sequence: CAYTGTGRSYEQYF. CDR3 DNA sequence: TGTGCCTATACCGGGACAGGAAGATCCTACGAGCAGTACTTC.

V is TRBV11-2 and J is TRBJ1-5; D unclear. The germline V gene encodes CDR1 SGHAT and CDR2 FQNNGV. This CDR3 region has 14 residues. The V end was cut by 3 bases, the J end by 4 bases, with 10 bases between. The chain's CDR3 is CASSFAPLNQPQHF. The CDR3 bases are TGTGCCAGCAGCTTTGCGCCCCTAAATCAGCCCCAGCATTTT. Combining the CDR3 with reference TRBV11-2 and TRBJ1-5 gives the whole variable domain EAGVAQSPRYKIIEKRQSVAFWCNPISGHATLYWYQQILGQGPKLLIQFQNNGVVDDSQLPKDRFSAERLKGVDSTLKIQPAKLEDSAVYLCASSFAPLNQPQHFGDGTRLSIL.

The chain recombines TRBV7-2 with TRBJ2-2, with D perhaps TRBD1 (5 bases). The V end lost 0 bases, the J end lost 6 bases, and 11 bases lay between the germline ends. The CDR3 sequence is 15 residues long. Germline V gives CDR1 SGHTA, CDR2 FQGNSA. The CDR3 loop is CASSLASTGAGELFF. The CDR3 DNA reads TGTGCCAGCAGCTTAGCGAGTACAGGCGCCGGGGAGCTGTTTTTT.

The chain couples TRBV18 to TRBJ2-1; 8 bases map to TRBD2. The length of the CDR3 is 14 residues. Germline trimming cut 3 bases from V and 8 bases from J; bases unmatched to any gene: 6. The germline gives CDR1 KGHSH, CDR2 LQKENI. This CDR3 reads CASSPLQRGYEQFF. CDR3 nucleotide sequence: TGTGCCAGCTCACCGTTACAGCGGGGGTATGAGCAGTTCTTC.

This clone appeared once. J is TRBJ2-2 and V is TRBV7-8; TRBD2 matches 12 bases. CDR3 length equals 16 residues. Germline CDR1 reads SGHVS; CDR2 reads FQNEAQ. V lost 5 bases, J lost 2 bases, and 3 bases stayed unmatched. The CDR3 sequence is CASSQLAGGNTGELFF. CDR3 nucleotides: TGTGCCAGCAGCCAACTAGCGGGGGGTAACACCGGGGAGCTGTTTTTT.

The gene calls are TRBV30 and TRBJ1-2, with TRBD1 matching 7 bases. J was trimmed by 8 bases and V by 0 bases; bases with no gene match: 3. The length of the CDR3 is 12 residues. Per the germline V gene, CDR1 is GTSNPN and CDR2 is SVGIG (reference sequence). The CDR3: CAWSVQQGGYTF. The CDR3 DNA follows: TGTGCCTGGAGTGTACAACAGGGGGGCTACACCTTC.

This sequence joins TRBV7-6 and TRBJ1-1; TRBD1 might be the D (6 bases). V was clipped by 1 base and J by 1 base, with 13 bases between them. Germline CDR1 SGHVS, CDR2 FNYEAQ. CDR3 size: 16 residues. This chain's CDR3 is CASSLVFATGNTEAFF. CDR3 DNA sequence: TGTGCCAGCAGCTTAGTTTTCGCGACAGGGAACACTGAAGCTTTCTTT.

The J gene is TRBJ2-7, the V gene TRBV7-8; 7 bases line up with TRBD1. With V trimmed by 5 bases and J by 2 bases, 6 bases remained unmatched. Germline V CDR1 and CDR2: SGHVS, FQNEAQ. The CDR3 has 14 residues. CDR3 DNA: TGTGCCAGCAGCAAAAAACAGGGGACCTACGAGCAGTACTTC. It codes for CASSKKQGTYEQYF.

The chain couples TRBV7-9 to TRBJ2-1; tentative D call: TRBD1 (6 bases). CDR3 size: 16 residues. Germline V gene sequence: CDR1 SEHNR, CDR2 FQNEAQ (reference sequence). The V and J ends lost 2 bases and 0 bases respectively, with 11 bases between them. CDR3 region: CASSLSTGSSYNEQFF. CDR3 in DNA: TGTGCCAGCAGCTTATCGACAGGAAGCTCCTACAATGAGCAGTTCTTC.

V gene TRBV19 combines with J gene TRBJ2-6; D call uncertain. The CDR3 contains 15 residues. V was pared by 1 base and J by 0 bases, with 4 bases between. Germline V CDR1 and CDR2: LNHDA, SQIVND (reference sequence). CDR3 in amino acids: CASSIVYSGANVLTF. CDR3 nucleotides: TGTGCCAGTAGTATAGTTTACTCTGGGGCCAACGTCCTGACTTTC.

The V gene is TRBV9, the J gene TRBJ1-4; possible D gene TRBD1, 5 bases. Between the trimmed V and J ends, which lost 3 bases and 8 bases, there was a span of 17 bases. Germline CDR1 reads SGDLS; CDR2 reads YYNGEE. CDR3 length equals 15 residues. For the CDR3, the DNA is TGTGCCAGCAGCGCCCGAGGAGGGGCAGAAGAAAAACTGTTTTTT. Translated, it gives CASSARGGAEEKLFF. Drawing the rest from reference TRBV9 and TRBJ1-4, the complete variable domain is DSGVTQTPKHLITATGQRVTLRCSPRSGDLSVYWYQQSLDQGLQFLIQYYNGEERAKGNILERFSAQQFPDLHSELNLSSLELGDSALYFCASSARGGAEEKLFFGSGTQLSVL.

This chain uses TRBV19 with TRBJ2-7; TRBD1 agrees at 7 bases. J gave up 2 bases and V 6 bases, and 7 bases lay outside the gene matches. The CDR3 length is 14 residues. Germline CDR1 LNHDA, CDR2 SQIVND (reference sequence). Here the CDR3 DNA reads TGTGCCAGTAGGCCCTATGGGACAGCCTACGAGCAGTACTTC. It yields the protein CASRPYGTAYEQYF.